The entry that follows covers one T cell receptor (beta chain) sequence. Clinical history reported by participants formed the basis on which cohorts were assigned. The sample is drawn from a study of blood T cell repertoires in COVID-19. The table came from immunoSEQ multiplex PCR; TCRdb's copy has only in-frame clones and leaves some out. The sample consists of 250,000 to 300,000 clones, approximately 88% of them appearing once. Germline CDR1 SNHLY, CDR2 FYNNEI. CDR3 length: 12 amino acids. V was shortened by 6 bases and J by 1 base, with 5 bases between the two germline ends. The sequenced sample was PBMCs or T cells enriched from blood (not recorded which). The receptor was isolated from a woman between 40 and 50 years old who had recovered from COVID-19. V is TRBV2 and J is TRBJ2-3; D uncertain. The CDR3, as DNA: TGTGCCAGCAGCCCGGGCACAGATACGCAGTATTTT. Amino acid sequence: CASSPGTDTQYF.